This section outlines one T cell receptor (beta chain) sequence together with its context. This clonotype appeared many times. Its binding antigen is unknown. Qualities for individual bases were not recorded, and no much larger clone is one base off. This sample was taken from a study of glioma-infiltrating T cells listed by TCRdb under 2016. Describing the broader study: The study sequenced TCR alpha- and beta-chain repertoires from glioma tissue, from non-neoplastic brain tissue and from matched peripheral blood mononuclear cells. Three low-grade glioma patients, roughly eight primary glioblastoma patients, and three non-glioma patients who contributed non-neoplastic brain tissue made up the paired cohort. To measure how far tissue and blood T-cell populations diverged, each tissue-infiltrating repertoire was compared against the peripheral blood repertoire of the same patient. What the authors observed across the whole study: Very few CDR3 sequences were found to be shared between tissue and blood, and this scarcity was attributed to high CDR3 diversity and limited sampling. VJ-independent divergence between tissue and blood was below expectation in non-neoplastic patients but above expectation in all gliomas, especially low-grade gliomas. Group comparisons rested on small numbers: three non-neoplastic, three low-grade glioma and 7 or 8 glioblastoma patients.

The iRepertoire nested amplicon-rescue multiplex PCR (arm-PCR) platform was used to amplify TCR alpha and beta CDR3 regions from RNA. The input for one-step reverse transcription and amplification was 100-400 ng of either tissue mRNA or PBMC total RNA. After bead purification, a secondary multiplex PCR added Illumina adapters, and libraries were gel-purified between 200 and 400 bp. Internal 6-nucleotide barcodes were carried by the libraries and were used for demultiplexing. Sequencing of libraries was performed on an Illumina MiSeq with 2x220 or 2x250 nucleotide paired-end reads. The study's processing was this. Paired reads were merged using FLASH 1.2.11 and were aligned to the GRCh37 human genome using BWA-MEM, after which TRA and TRB reads were extracted. For V and J assignment, an IMGT-derived reference of cassette sequences and CDR3 motifs that included pseudogenes was used. Reads were translated in three frames, and productive CDR3s were defined as those with a C...FGXG motif and no stop codons. A clonotype was defined as a unique combination of a V-J cassette pair and a CDR3 amino acid sequence. Reads were filtered by Hamming distance, thresholded by each sample's sequence error rate in mapped regions. TCRdb redid the processing of the public reads, applying fastp at Q25 and MiXCR, and retained in-frame beta chains. Each CDR3 protein appears once, grouped with its most common genes and DNA. TCRdb, rather than the study authors, made the V and J calls. In all, the sample holds roughly 120,000 distinct CDR3 sequences, and 20% to 25% of those were seen once. Roughly 15% of the sample lies in the top ten.

Relative to germline, V is 2 bases shorter and J is 14 bases shorter, with 17 bases between their ends. Reading from cysteine to phenylalanine, the CDR3 counts 13 amino acids. Just the 39-base CDR3 DNA is kept, in frame starting at base 1. Sequences SGHVS (CDR1) and FNYEAQ (CDR2) are obtained from the germline V gene. Sequencing input: glioma tissue, nonneoplastic brain tissue, or PBMCs (not recorded which). The TCR comes from a human donor with low-grade glioma or glioblastoma, undergoing nonglioma brain surgery, or in good health (not recorded which). The receptor chain draws on TRBV7-6 and TRBJ2-3, and the D gene may be TRBD2, 6 bases matching. The DNA sequence is as follows: TGTGCCAGCAGCTTATTTTTGCGGGACGCATGGTATTTT. This translates into CASSLFLRDAWYF.